A selection of T cell receptor beta chains follows, all from one sample in a study of shared T cell receptors in the human thymus. Clones were sequenced by immunoSEQ multiplex PCR, and TCRdb holds only the in-frame ones, with some missing. Of hundreds of thousands of clones in the sample, around 87% were seen once. These data were also filed under a second study, of human thymus T cells.

The sample consisted of thymocytes. These receptors were taken from a boy under three years old with a congenital heart defect. The CDR3 runs from the conserved cysteine through the conserved F or W. A D gene is named only where the DNA matches it firmly. Expanded clones are given a class, and other clones once, few, many or no size at all.

v_call	d_call	j_call	clone_size	cdr3_nt	cdr3_aa
TRBV27	.	TRBJ1-2	.	TGTGCCAGCAGTTTAATGGGCAGTATACCTCTAAACTATGGCTACACCTTC	CASSLMGSIPLNYGYTF
TRBV14	.	TRBJ2-2	.	TGTGCCAGCAGCCTTGACAGGTTCTTCGGGGAGCTGTTTTTT	CASSLDRFFGELFF
TRBV19	TRBD1	TRBJ1-1	.	TGTGCCAGTAGTAGCAAACAGGGGACGAACACTGAAGCTTTCTTT	CASSSKQGTNTEAFF
TRBV29-1	TRBD2	TRBJ2-3	.	TGCAGCGTGATGAAACTAGCGGGGTTCACAGATACGCAGTATTTT	CSVMKLAGFTDTQYF
TRBV4-3	.	TRBJ1-3	.	TGCGCCAGCAGCCAAGAAGTCGGACAACCAAGCACGATTTCGTTTCTGGACACCATATATTTT	CASSQEVGQPSTISFLDTIYF
TRBV18	.	TRBJ2-3	.	TGTGCCAGCTCACCCCCAAGAAAGCGGATTAGCACAGATACGCAGTATTTT	CASSPPRKRISTDTQYF
TRBV29-1	.	TRBJ2-7	.	TGCAGCGCCACTGTGCCCACAGGGAGCTACGAGCAGTACTTC	CSATVPTGSYEQYF
TRBV4-1	.	TRBJ2-2	few	TGCGCCAGCAGACTTAGGACAGAGAACACCGGGGAGCTGTTTTTT	CASRLRTENTGELFF
TRBV5-1	TRBD1	TRBJ1-2	.	TGCGCCAGCAGCGTGGGACAGCTCGATGGCTACACCTTC	CASSVGQLDGYTF
TRBV28	TRBD1	TRBJ2-7	.	TGTGCCAGCAGTTCCCGCTGGACAGGGGGACTTTACTACGAGCAGTACTTC	CASSSRWTGGLYYEQYF
TRBV9	.	TRBJ1-3	.	TGTGCCAGCAGCGCAGAGGAACGACCCCTGGACAGATCTGGAAACACCATATATTTT	CASSAEERPLDRSGNTIYF
TRBV9	TRBD1	TRBJ1-1	.	TGTGCCAGCAGCGACGCGGACAGGGGAATGAACACTGAAGCTTTCTTT	CASSDADRGMNTEAFF
TRBV30	TRBD2	TRBJ2-1	.	TGTGCCTGGAACGGCGGGAGGTTTCACAATGAGCAGTTCTTC	CAWNGGRFHNEQFF
TRBV28	TRBD1	TRBJ1-5	.	TGTGCCAGCAGTTCAACAACCGGGACAGGGGAACTAGCAGGCAATCAGCCCCAGCATTTT	CASSSTTGTGELAGNQPQHF
TRBV18	TRBD2	TRBJ2-1	.	TGTGCCAGCTCACAAGGACTAGCCGATGAGCAGTTCTTC	CASSQGLADEQFF
TRBV19	.	TRBJ2-7	.	TGTGCCAGTAGTGTGGGGCACGAGCAGTACTTC	CASSVGHEQYF
TRBV14	.	TRBJ2-1	.	TGTGCCAGCAGCCAAGTTCAGGGGAGTAATGAGCAGTTCTTC	CASSQVQGSNEQFF
TRBV5-4	TRBD1	TRBJ2-7	.	TGTGCCAGCAGCTCTCCGGGACAGCAGTACTACGAGCAGTACTTC	CASSSPGQQYYEQYF
TRBV28	.	TRBJ1-2	.	TGTGCCAGCAGTGCGAAGGAGGGCTACACCTTC	CASSAKEGYTF
TRBV11-2	TRBD1	TRBJ2-7	.	TGTGCCAGCAGACCACCGGGACAGGGCAATCCATCGGTCTACGAGCAGTACTTC	CASRPPGQGNPSVYEQYF
TRBV4-3	.	TRBJ1-4	.	TGCGCCAGCAGCCAAGATCAACAAGATAATGAAAAACTGTTTTTT	CASSQDQQDNEKLFF
TRBV4-1	TRBD2	TRBJ2-1	.	TGCGCCAGCAGCCAAGATGATAGCGGGGGGCCGTTATTCTACAATGAGCAGTTCTTC	CASSQDDSGGPLFYNEQFF
TRBV28	.	TRBJ1-1	.	TGTGCCAGCAGTTTAAGTGTGACAACTTTCTTT	CASSLSVTTFF
TRBV28	TRBD1	TRBJ1-5	.	TGTGCCAGCAGTTTCCCCGGAGACAGGGGGCCCCAAGCGAAGGGCAATCAGCCCCAGCATTTT	CASSFPGDRGPQAKGNQPQHF
TRBV15	.	TRBJ2-7	.	TGTGCCACCAGCAGAGATCGGAGACAGGCGAACTACGAGCAGTACTTC	CATSRDRRQANYEQYF
TRBV5-3	TRBD1	TRBJ1-1	.	TGTGCCAGAAGCCTCCACAGGGGCACTGAAGCTTTCTTT	CARSLHRGTEAFF
TRBV19	.	TRBJ1-6	.	TGTGCCAGTAGTACAAGACAGAGGAATTCACCCCTCCACTTT	CASSTRQRNSPLHF
TRBV18	.	TRBJ2-1	once	TGTGCCAGCTCACCACGAGGCGGGGACTCCTACAATGAGCAGTTCTTC	CASSPRGGDSYNEQFF
TRBV28	TRBD1	TRBJ1-5	.	TGTGCCAGCAGCCTTACAGGGGAAGAGAACAATCAGCCCCAGCATTTT	CASSLTGEENNQPQHF
TRBV30	TRBD2	TRBJ2-2	.	TGTGCCTGGAGTGTACCGGGGACTAGCGGGGGGAACACCGGGGAGCTGTTTTTT	CAWSVPGTSGGNTGELFF
TRBV6-5	.	TRBJ1-1	.	TGTGCCAGCAGTTACTCCCATCGGGGTATGAACACTGAAGCTTTCTTT	CASSYSHRGMNTEAFF
TRBV29-1	.	TRBJ1-1	.	TGCAGCGTTGTAGGGTTGTCAGGGGTAATGAGGGCTGAAGCTTTCTTT	CSVVGLSGVMRAEAFF
TRBV14	.	TRBJ2-5	.	TGTGCCAGCACTCTTGGCGGAGACCAAGAGACCCAGTACTTC	CASTLGGDQETQYF
TRBV30	.	TRBJ1-2	once	TGTGCCTGGAGCTTGCCCGCTGGGGGGTATGGCTACACCTTC	CAWSLPAGGYGYTF
TRBV5-1	TRBD2	TRBJ2-7	.	TGCGCCAGCAGCTATAGCGGGGGCCCCTACGAGCAGTACTTC	CASSYSGGPYEQYF
TRBV7-2	.	TRBJ1-1	.	TGTGCCAGCAGCAACCGAGAGCAGGGGAACACTGAAGCTTTCTTT	CASSNREQGNTEAFF
TRBV30	.	TRBJ1-1	.	TGTGCCTGGAGTTTCAGGCACGGCACTGAAGCTTTCTTT	CAWSFRHGTEAFF
TRBV5-4	TRBD1	TRBJ2-4	few	TGTGCCAGCACCATGGACAGGGACAAAAACATTCAGTACTTC	CASTMDRDKNIQYF
TRBV10-2	TRBD2	TRBJ2-3	few	TGCGCCAGCAGTGAAGAGGTCGGTCTAGCGGGAGATACGCAGTATTTT	CASSEEVGLAGDTQYF
TRBV29-1	TRBD1	TRBJ1-2	.	TGCAGCGTTCGGGACAGCAACGGTGGCTACACCTTC	CSVRDSNGGYTF
TRBV10-2	TRBD1	TRBJ2-2	.	TGCGCCAGCAGTGGCCCGGACAGGGTGGGCACCGGGGAGCTGTTTTTT	CASSGPDRVGTGELFF
TRBV5-1	TRBD2	TRBJ2-5	.	TGCGCCAGCAGCCCCGGACTAGCGGGGGGCCGCTGGGAGACCCAGTACTTC	CASSPGLAGGRWETQYF
TRBV4-1	.	TRBJ2-2	.	TGCGCCAGCAGCCAAGATCCTTCCAATGCCAGGTGGTCAGGGCGATATACCGGGGAGCTGTTTTTT	CASSQDPSNARWSGRYTGELFF
TRBV6-1	TRBD1	TRBJ1-5	.	TGTGCCAGCAACCCGAAAGGGGGCTCCAATCAGCCCCAGCATTTT	CASNPKGGSNQPQHF
TRBV25-1	TRBD1	TRBJ1-2	.	TGTGCCAGCAGTGTTAGGCTAGGACAGGGAATATCCTACACCTTC	CASSVRLGQGISYTF
TRBV6-6	TRBD2	TRBJ2-7	.	TGTGCCAGCAGTTGGGGAGGACTAGCGGGAATATACGAGCAGTACTTC	CASSWGGLAGIYEQYF
TRBV19	TRBD1	TRBJ1-5	few	TGTGCCAGTAGTAAAGGGGGCGGGCAGCCCCAGCATTTT	CASSKGGGQPQHF
TRBV9	.	TRBJ1-2	.	TGTGCCAGCAGCGTAGGCAGAACGTTCTATGGCTACACCTTC	CASSVGRTFYGYTF
TRBV30	.	TRBJ1-5	.	TGTGCCTGGAGCCCCGGGGGGCGGCAGCCCCAGCATTTT	CAWSPGGRQPQHF
TRBV5-8	.	TRBJ1-2	.	TGTGCCAGCAGCTTGGTACCCGGAGACTATGGCTACACCTTC	CASSLVPGDYGYTF
TRBV15	.	TRBJ1-3	.	TGTGCCACCAGCAGAGATCGGGGGGGGAAAGGAAACACCATATATTTT	CATSRDRGGKGNTIYF
TRBV7-9	.	TRBJ1-2	.	TGTGCCAGCAGCTTCGAGGCAGGGAATGATGACTATGGCTACACCTTC	CASSFEAGNDDYGYTF
TRBV18	TRBD2	TRBJ2-4	once	TGTGCCAGCTCACGAACTAGCGGGAGTCTGGAAAACATTCAGTACTTC	CASSRTSGSLENIQYF